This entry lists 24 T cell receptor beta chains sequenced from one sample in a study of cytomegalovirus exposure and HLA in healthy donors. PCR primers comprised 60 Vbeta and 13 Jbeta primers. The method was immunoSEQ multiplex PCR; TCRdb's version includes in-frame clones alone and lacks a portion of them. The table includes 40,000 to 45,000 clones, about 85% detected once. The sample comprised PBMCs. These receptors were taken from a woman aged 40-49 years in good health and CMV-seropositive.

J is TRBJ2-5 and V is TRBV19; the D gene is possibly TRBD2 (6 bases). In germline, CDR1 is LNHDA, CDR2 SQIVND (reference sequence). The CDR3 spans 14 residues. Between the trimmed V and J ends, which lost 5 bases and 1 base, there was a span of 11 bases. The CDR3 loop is CASSRGESQETQYF. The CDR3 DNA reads TGTGCCAGTAGTCGCGGGGAAAGCCAAGAGACCCAGTACTTC.

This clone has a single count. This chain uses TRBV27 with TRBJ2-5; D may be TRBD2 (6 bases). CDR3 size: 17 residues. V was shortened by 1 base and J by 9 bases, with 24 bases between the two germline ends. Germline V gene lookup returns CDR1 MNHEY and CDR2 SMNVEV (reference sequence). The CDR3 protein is CASSLLSGRGPGVAQYF. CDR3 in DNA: TGTGCCAGCAGTTTATTATCCGGGCGGGGACCAGGTGTGGCCCAGTACTTC.

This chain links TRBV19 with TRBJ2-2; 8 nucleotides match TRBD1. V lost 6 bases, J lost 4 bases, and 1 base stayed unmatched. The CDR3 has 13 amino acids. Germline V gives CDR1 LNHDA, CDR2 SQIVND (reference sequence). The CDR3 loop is CASRDRGTGELFF. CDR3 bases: TGTGCCAGTAGAGACAGGGGCACCGGGGAGCTGTTTTTT.

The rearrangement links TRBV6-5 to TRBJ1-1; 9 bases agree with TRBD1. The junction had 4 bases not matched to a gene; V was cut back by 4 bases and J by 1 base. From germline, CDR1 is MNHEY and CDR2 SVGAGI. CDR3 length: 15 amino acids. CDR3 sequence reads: CASSLLGQGNTEAFF. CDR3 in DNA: TGTGCCAGCAGTTTATTGGGACAGGGGAACACTGAAGCTTTCTTT.

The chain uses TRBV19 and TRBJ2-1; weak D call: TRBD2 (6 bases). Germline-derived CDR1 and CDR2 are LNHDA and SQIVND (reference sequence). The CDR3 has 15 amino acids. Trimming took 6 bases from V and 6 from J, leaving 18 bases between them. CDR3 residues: CASRPGGLRPNEQFF. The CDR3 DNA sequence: TGTGCCAGTAGACCTGGGGGGTTGCGCCCCAATGAGCAGTTCTTC.

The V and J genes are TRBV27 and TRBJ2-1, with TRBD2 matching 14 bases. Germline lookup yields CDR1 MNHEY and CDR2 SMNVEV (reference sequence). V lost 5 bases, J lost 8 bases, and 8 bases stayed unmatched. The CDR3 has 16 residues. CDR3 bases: TGTGCCAGCAGTATCGGGACTAGCGGGAGTGGAGATGAGCAGTTCTTC. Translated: CASSIGTSGSGDEQFF.

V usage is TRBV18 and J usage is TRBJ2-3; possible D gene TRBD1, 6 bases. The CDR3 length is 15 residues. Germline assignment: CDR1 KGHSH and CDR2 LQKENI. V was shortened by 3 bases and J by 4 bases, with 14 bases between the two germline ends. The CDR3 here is CASSPKIGQPDTQYF. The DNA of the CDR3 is TGTGCCAGCTCACCGAAAATCGGACAGCCAGATACGCAGTATTTT. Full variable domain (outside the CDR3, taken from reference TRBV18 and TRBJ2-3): NAGVMQNPRHLVRRRGQEARLRCSPMKGHSHVYWYRQLPEEGLKFMVYLQKENIIDESGMPKERFSAEFPKEGPSILRIQQVVRGDSAAYFCASSPKIGQPDTQYFGPGTRLTVL.

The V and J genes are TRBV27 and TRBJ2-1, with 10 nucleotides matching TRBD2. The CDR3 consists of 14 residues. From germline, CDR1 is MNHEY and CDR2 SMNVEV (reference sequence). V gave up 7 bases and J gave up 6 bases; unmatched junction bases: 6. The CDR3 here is CASMASGGLNEQFF. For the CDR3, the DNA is TGTGCCAGCATGGCTAGCGGGGGCCTCAATGAGCAGTTCTTC.

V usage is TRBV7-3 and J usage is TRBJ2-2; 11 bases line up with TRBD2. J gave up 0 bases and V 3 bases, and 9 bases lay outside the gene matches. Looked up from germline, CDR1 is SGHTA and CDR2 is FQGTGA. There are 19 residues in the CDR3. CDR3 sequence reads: CASSLTPSGRLANTGELFF. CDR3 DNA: TGTGCCAGCAGCTTGACCCCTAGCGGGAGGTTGGCGAACACCGGGGAGCTGTTTTTT.

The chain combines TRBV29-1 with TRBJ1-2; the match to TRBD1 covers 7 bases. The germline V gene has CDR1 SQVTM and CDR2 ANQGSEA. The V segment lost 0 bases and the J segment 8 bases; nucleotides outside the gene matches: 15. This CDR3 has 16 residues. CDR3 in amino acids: CSVEDPLLTGFRGYTF. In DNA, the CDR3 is TGCAGCGTTGAAGATCCCCTTTTGACAGGGTTCAGGGGCTACACCTTC. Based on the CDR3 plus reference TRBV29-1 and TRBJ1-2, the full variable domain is SAVISQKPSRDICQRGTSLTIQCQVDSQVTMMFWYRQQPGQSLTLIATANQGSEATYESGFVIDKFPISRPNLTFSTLTVSNMSPEDSSIYLCSVEDPLLTGFRGYTFGSGTRLTVV.

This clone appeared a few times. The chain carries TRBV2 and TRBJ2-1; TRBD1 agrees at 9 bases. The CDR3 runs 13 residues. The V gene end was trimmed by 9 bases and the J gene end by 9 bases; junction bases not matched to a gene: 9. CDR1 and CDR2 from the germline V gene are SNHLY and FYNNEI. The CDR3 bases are TGTGCCAGGGATAGTGACAGGGGGGGTGAGCAGTTCTTC. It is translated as CARDSDRGGEQFF.

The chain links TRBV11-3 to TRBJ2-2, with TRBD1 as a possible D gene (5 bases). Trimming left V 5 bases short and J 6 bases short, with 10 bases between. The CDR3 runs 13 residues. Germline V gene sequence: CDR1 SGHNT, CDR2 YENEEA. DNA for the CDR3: TGTGCCAGCAGCCTCAGGGATCCCGGGGAGCTGTTTTTT. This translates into CASSLRDPGELFF.

The CDR3 nucleotides are TGTGCCAGTAGTATTCATCTAAACAGGGGGCTCAATGAGCAGTTCTTC. Amino acid sequence: CASSIHLNRGLNEQFF. V usage is TRBV19 and J usage is TRBJ2-1, with 9 bases matching TRBD1. CDR3 length: 16 residues. The ends lost 3 bases at V and 6 bases at J; junction bases unmatched: 9. Germline V gene lookup returns CDR1 LNHDA and CDR2 SQIVND (reference sequence).

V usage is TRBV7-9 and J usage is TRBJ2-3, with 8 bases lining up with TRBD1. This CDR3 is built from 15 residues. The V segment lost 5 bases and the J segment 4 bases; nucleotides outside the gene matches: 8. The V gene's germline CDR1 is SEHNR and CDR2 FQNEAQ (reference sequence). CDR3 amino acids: CASSPGDRRADTQYF. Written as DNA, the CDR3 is TGTGCCAGCAGCCCGGGGGACAGGCGGGCAGATACGCAGTATTTT.

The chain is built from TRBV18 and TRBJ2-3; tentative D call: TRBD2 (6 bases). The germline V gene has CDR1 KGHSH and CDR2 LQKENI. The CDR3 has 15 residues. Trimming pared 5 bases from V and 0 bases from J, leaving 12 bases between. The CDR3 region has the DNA TGTGCCAGCTCAATGGGACTCGCTAGCACAGATACGCAGTATTTT. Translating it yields CASSMGLASTDTQYF.

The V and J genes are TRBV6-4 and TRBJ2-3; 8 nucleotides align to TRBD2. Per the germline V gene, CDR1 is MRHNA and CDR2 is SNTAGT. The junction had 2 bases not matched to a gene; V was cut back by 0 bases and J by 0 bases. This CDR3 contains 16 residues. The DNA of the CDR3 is TGTGCCAGCAGTGACTCGTCTAGCGGGAGCACAGATACGCAGTATTTT. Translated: CASSDSSSGSTDTQYF.

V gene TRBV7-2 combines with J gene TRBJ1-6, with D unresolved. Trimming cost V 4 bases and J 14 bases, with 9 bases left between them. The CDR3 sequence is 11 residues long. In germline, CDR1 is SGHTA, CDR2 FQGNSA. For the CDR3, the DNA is TGTGCCAGCAGCTCCTATTCCACCCTCCACTTT. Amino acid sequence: CASSSYSTLHF. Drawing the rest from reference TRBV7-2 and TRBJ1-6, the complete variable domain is GAGVSQSPSNKVTEKGKDVELRCDPISGHTALYWYRQSLGQGLEFLIYFQGNSAPDKSGLPSDRFSAERTGGSVSTLTIQRTQQEDSAVYLCASSSYSTLHFGNGTRLTVT.

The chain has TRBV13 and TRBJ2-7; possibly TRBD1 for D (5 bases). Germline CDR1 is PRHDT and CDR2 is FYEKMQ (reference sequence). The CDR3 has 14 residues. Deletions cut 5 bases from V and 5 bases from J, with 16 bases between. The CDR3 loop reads CASSLPGAAHEQYF. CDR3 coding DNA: TGTGCCAGCAGCCTACCTGGGGCGGCCCACGAGCAGTACTTC. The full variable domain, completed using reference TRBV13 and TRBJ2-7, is AAGVIQSPRHLIKEKRETATLKCYPIPRHDTVYWYQQGPGQDPQFLISFYEKMQSDKGSIPDRFSAQQFSDYHSELNMSSLELGDSALYFCASSLPGAAHEQYFGPGTRLTVT.

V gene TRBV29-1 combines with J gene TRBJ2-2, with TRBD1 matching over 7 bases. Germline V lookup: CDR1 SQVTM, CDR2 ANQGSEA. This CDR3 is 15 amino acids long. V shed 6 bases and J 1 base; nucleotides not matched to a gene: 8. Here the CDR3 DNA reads TGCAGCGTGGAGAACAGGGGATTGAACACCGGGGAGCTGTTTTTT. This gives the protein CSVENRGLNTGELFF.

In DNA form, the CDR3 reads TGTGCCAGCAGCCAGGCCGGGACAGGGGGGCATGGCTACACCTTC. Its translation is CASSQAGTGGHGYTF. This chain uses TRBV14 with TRBJ1-2; 11 positions agree with TRBD1. Germline values: CDR1 SGHDN, CDR2 FVKESK. This CDR3 has 15 amino acids. V dropped 3 bases and J dropped 6; count of bases not matched to a gene: 6.

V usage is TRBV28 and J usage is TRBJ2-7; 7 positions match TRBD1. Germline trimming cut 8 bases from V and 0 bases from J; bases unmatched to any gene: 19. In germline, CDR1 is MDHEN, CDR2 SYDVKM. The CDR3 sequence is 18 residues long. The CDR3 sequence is CASGTGTARLRSSYEQYF. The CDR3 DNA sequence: TGTGCCAGCGGTACCGGGACAGCCCGCCTACGGAGCTCCTACGAGCAGTACTTC.

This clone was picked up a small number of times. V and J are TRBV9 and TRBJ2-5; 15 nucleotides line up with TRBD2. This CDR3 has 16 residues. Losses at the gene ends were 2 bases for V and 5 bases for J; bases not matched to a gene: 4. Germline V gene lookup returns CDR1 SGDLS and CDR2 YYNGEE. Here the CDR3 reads CASSVGLAGGGETQYF. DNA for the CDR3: TGTGCCAGCAGCGTCGGACTAGCGGGAGGGGGGGAGACCCAGTACTTC.

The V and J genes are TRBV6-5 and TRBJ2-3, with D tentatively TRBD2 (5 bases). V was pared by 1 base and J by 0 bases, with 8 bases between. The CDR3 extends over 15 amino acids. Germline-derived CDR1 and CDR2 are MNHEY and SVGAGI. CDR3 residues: CASSYYGKSTDTQYF. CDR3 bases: TGTGCCAGCAGTTACTACGGGAAGAGCACAGATACGCAGTATTTT.

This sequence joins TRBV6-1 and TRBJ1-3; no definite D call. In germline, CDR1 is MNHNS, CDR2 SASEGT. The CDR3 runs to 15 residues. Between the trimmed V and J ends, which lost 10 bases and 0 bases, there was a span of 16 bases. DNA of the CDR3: TGTGCCACCCAGTCCCGCGGACTCTCTGGAAACACCATATATTTT. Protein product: CATQSRGLSGNTIYF.